This T cell receptor beta chain came from a study of CD8+ T cells in alopecia areata. Study-wide points: Sequencing of scalp samples also captures resident alphabeta T cells of normal skin. Against the mouse data, patients shared TCRs less clearly, possibly for HLA reasons.

Germline assignment: CDR1 MGHRA and CDR2 YSYEKL. Between the trimmed V and J ends, which lost 5 bases and 2 bases, there was a span of 12 bases. The CDR3 totals 14 residues. RNA, once extracted, was reverse transcribed into cDNA for use as the sequencing template. Profiling relied on immunoSEQ multiplex PCR, and the TCRdb table lists in-frame clones only, not all of them. The sample yields 50,000 to 70,000 clones, 44% seen once. Remarks on this clone: Antigen: not known.

This chain connects TRBV4-1 to TRBJ1-1; D ambiguous. The clonotype was recovered from a human donor with alopecia areata. Sequencing was carried out using NKG2D-low CD8+ T cells sorted from blood. The chain's CDR3 is CASSLRTVNTEAFF. The CDR3 coding sequence is TGCGCCAGCAGCTTACGGACGGTTAACACTGAAGCTTTCTTT.